This TCR beta chain came from a study of cytotoxic CD8 clonotypes in ibrutinib-treated CLL. Study-level background: The samples contained around 250,000 productive templates on average. They also contained an average of roughly 90,000 productive rearrangements. Study-wide findings and caveats: Clonality increased at ibrutinib response and stayed stable in sustained remission. At progression, however, it fell back toward baseline. Progressing patients had sampling times that differed from those of sustained-remission patients.

CDR1 is SGHRS, CDR2 YFSETQ, per germline. Trimming took off 3 bases at V and 2 bases at J, with 9 bases between the two ends. This CDR3 has 13 amino acids. About this clone itself: Its target is not known.

Genomic DNA in an amount of about 2 micrograms was extracted from cryopreserved PBMCs and used for the preparation of TCR beta libraries. Profiled with immunoSEQ multiplex PCR; TCRdb holds only in-frame clones, not every one. The sample consists of some 150,000 clones, over 60% of them appearing once. The gene calls are TRBV5-1 and TRBJ2-7; possibly TRBD2 for D (5 bases). This TCR was sampled from a human donor with chronic lymphocytic leukemia. The sample consisted of PBMCs, taken after 12 months of ibrutinib treatment. The CDR3 DNA follows: TGCGCCAGCAGCTACGGGGTCACCTACGAGCAGTACTTC. Translation: CASSYGVTYEQYF.